This T cell receptor beta chain was retrieved from a study of blood T cell repertoires in COVID-19. Background on the study: Samples representing acute and convalescent COVID-19 were sourced from the United States, Italy and Spain. The cDNA or gDNA used as material had been derived from T cells, B-cell-depleted T cells, or PBMCs.

Original methodology: Nucleated cell number was recorded as an estimate derived from reference gene primer amplification. The data were produced by immunoSEQ multiplex PCR, yet TCRdb's version contains in-frame clones alone and is incomplete. V, J and clone size are taken as reported in that table, and D and trimming were inferred from the DNA itself. The top ten hold around 2.9% of the sample, which has around 130,000 clones, 85% seen once. Specimen: peripheral blood. The clonotype comes from a man aged 50 to 59 with acute or convalescent COVID-19.

The CDR3 spells CASSQMDRVRLNTEAFF. Here the CDR3 DNA reads TGCGCCAGCAGCCAAATGGACAGGGTGAGGCTGAACACTGAAGCTTTCTTT. V usage is TRBV4-1 and J usage is TRBJ1-1; TRBD1 matches 8 bases. Germline V gene data show CDR1 as MGHRA and CDR2 as YSYEKL. J was trimmed by 0 bases and V by 2 bases; bases with no gene match: 8. The CDR3 is made up of 17 amino acids.